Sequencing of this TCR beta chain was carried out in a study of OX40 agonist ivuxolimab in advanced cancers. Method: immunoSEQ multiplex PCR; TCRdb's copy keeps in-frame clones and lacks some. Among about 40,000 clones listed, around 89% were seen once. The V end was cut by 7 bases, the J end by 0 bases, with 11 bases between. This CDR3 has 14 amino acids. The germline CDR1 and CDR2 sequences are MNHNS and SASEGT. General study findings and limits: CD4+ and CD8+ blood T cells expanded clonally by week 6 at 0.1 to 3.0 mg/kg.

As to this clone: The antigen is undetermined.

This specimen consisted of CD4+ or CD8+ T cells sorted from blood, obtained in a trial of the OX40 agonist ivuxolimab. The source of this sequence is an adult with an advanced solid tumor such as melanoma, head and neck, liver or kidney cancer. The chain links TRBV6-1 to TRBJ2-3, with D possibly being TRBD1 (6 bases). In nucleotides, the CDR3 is TGTGCCAGCAAAAACAGGGAGAGCACAGATACGCAGTATTTT. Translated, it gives CASKNRESTDTQYF.